The clone carrying this TCR beta chain was detected once. The antigen is not known. These data originate in a study of a mutant IDH1 vaccine in newly diagnosed glioma. CDR1 SEHNR and CDR2 FQNEAQ come from the germline V gene (reference sequence). The CDR3 spans 14 residues. The trim removed 4 bases at V and 6 bases at J, leaving 6 bases unmatched. Indicated time point: week 47, end of study. Each dose delivered 300 ug of mutant IDH1 20-mer peptide subcutaneously with imiquimod. Sequenced by immunoSEQ multiplex PCR; TCRdb stores in-frame clones only, minus some. The table records 50,000 or so clones, about 88% of them present only once.

This sequence joins TRBV7-9 and TRBJ1-3; 7 bases map to TRBD1. Sample: PBMCs, taken from a glioma patient whose treatment included an IDH1 peptide vaccine. This clonotype was obtained from a woman aged 25 to 39 with glioma. Some clones in this sample may be carry-over from other donors' samples. The CDR3 protein is CASSSGEGANTIYF. DNA of the CDR3: TGTGCCAGCAGCTCCGGTGAGGGGGCAAACACCATATATTTT. Full variable domain (remainder filled in from reference TRBV7-9 and TRBJ1-3): DTGVSQNPRHKITKRGQNVTFRCDPISEHNRLYWYRQTLGQGPEFLTYFQNEAQLEKSRLLSDRFSAERPKGSFSTLEIQRTEQGDSAMYLCASSSGEGANTIYFGEGSWLTVV.